This T cell receptor beta chain came from a study of cytomegalovirus exposure and HLA in healthy donors. Study-wide results and caveats: Analysis performed later found under 20,000 TCR beta sequences associated with HLA alleles at 0.05 false discovery rate. Reports credit the classifier with highly specific, highly sensitive diagnosis of cytomegalovirus status.

The PCR had 60 Vbeta and 13 Jbeta primers. Sequenced by immunoSEQ multiplex PCR; TCRdb stores in-frame clones only, minus some. Found here are 200,000 or so clones, approximately 85% of them singletons; the top ten hold 6.5%. The germline V gene has CDR1 MDHEN and CDR2 SYDVKM. The V end was cut by 6 bases, the J end by 6 bases, with 14 bases between. The CDR3 runs to 14 residues. This clone showed up just once. Its target is not known. Material for sequencing was PBMCs. This chain joins TRBV28 and TRBJ2-2; D is perhaps TRBD2 (5 bases). The clonotype comes from a woman between 50 and 59 years old in good health and CMV-seropositive. The chain's CDR3 is CASRTREIPGELFF. The CDR3 nucleotides read TGTGCCAGCAGAACAAGGGAGATCCCCGGGGAGCTGTTTTTT.